One sample yielded the 21 T cell receptor beta chains listed below, sequenced in a study of T cells in Graves' hyperthyroidism and ophthalmopathy. RNA transcripts served as the template for amplifying TCR beta CDR3 regions. Carried out on the TCR CDR3, a first-round RT-PCR used the HTBI primer set. TCRdb redid the calling of the multiplex PCR reads with MiXCR, one entry per CDR3 protein. This table holds more than 550,000 distinct CDR3 sequences, roughly 45% found once. Sequencing was performed on peripheral blood or thyroid tissue (not recorded which). The receptors were sampled from an adult man with Graves' disease, either hyperthyroidism or ophthalmopathy (not recorded which).

This chain links TRBV2 with TRBJ2-2, with TRBD2 matching 10 bases. CDR3 size: 15 residues. From germline, CDR1 is SNHLY and CDR2 FYNNEI. With V trimmed by 6 bases and J by 6 bases, 7 bases remained unmatched. CDR3 in DNA: TGTGCCAGCAGAGCCCTAGCGGGAGTGGCCGGGGAGCTGTTTTTT. Protein product: CASRALAGVAGELFF.

As regards this clonotype: This may be a read error: a much more frequent sequence differs by one nucleotide. CDR3 region: CASGEGLAETQYF. The CDR3 nucleotides read TGCGCCAGCGGTGAAGGGCTAGCAGAGACCCAGTACTTC. The rearrangement uses TRBV10-1 and TRBJ2-5; D may be TRBD2 (5 bases). Germline V gives CDR1 WNHNN, CDR2 SYGVQD (reference sequence). The CDR3 sequence is 13 residues long.

Regarding this clonotype: Since a much larger clone is just one base distant, this may be a read error. This chain connects TRBV10-3 to TRBJ2-7; tentative D call: TRBD1 (6 bases). Germline V CDR1 and CDR2: ENHRY, SYGVKD. V was clipped by 5 bases and J by 7 bases, with 18 bases between them. This CDR3 is 14 amino acids long. CDR3 amino acids: CAISNRVNLREQYF. In DNA, the CDR3 is TGTGCCATCAGTAACAGGGTCAATTTGAGGGAGCAGTACTTC.

Only one count was recorded for this clonotype. This rearrangement joins TRBV12-3 or TRBV12-4 to TRBJ1-2; D is possibly TRBD1 (5 bases). This CDR3 is 16 amino acids long. V gave up 3 bases and J gave up 5 bases, with 19 bases separating them. The CDR3 here is CASSLTAQGALYGYTF. CDR3 nucleotide sequence: TGTGCCAGCAGTTTGACCGCGCAGGGCGCACTGTATGGCTACACCTTC.

This clonotype was observed a single time. The chain couples TRBV19 to TRBJ1-6; the D gene is possibly TRBD1 (6 bases). The germline V gene encodes CDR1 LNHDA and CDR2 SQIVND (reference sequence). This CDR3 comprises 12 residues. Trimming left V 8 bases short and J 7 bases short, with 9 bases between. The CDR3 region is CASADRNSPLHF. The CDR3 DNA is TGTGCCAGTGCTGACAGGAATTCACCCCTCCACTTT.

This CDR3 is CASREEHLIETQYF. In DNA form, the CDR3 reads TGTGCCAGCAGGGAGGAGCATCTGATCGAGACCCAGTACTTC. This chain connects TRBV2 to TRBJ2-5; D might be TRBD2 (5 bases). Germline CDR1 reads SNHLY; CDR2 reads FYNNEI. Trimming removed 6 bases from V and 5 bases from J, with 16 bases in between. The CDR3 consists of 14 residues.

This clonotype occurred once. The J gene is TRBJ2-7, the V gene TRBV19, with 8 bases aligning to TRBD2. After removal of 3 bases from V and 2 bases from J, the junction contained 9 bases not matched to a gene. Germline CDR1 reads LNHDA; CDR2 reads SQIVND (reference sequence). The CDR3 extends over 16 amino acids. The CDR3: CASSMKREMIPYEQYF. The CDR3 coding sequence is TGTGCCAGTAGTATGAAGCGGGAGATGATCCCCTACGAGCAGTACTTC.

The CDR3 nucleotides read TGCAGCGTTGATAGCCCCGGCAGAGGGGAGCTGTTTTTT. Its protein is CSVDSPGRGELFF. The chain combines TRBV29-1 with TRBJ2-2; D unresolved. This CDR3 comprises 13 residues. Germline assignment: CDR1 SQVTM and CDR2 ANQGSEA. Trimming took 3 bases from V and 8 from J, leaving 13 bases between them.

This chain joins TRBV5-1 and TRBJ1-6; TRBD1 might be the D (6 bases). The CDR3 extends over 15 amino acids. With 10 bases removed from V and 7 bases from J, the gap between germline ends came to 21 bases. CDR1 SGHRS and CDR2 YFSETQ come from the germline V gene. The CDR3 is CAGFRQGQRNSPLHF. The CDR3 DNA reads TGCGCCGGTTTTCGGCAAGGACAGAGAAATTCACCCCTCCACTTT.

Here the CDR3 reads CSVQSWDREGEKLFF. CDR3 bases: TGCAGCGTTCAATCATGGGACCGCGAGGGCGAAAAACTGTTTTTT. This chain connects TRBV29-1 to TRBJ1-4, with a tentative D call TRBD1 (5 bases). Germline CDR1 reads SQVTM; CDR2 reads ANQGSEA. This CDR3 has 15 residues. Trimming cost V 5 bases and J 8 bases, with 21 bases left between them. Variable domain in full (rest from reference TRBV29-1 and TRBJ1-4): SAVISQKPSRDICQRGTSLTIQCQVDSQVTMMFWYRQQPGQSLTLIATANQGSEATYESGFVIDKFPISRPNLTFSTLTVSNMSPEDSSIYLCSVQSWDREGEKLFFGSGTQLSVL.

This clonotype came up many times. The chain carries TRBV5-1 and TRBJ1-2; 8 bases line up with TRBD1. V was pared by 4 bases and J by 8 bases, with 10 bases of the junction left unmatched. The CDR3 has 14 amino acids. Germline CDR1 is SGHRS and CDR2 is YFSETQ. The CDR3 DNA is TGCGCCAGCAGCCTGGGAGACAGGGGTGAGGGCTACACCTTC. Translated, it gives CASSLGDRGEGYTF.

The V gene is TRBV20-1, the J gene TRBJ1-2; the match to TRBD1 covers 7 bases. Germline V gives CDR1 DFQATT, CDR2 SNEGSKA (reference sequence). The CDR3 sequence is 14 residues long. J lost 4 bases, V lost 3 bases, and 8 bases had no gene match. CDR3 region: CSARGDRHLYGYTF. As DNA, the CDR3 is TGCAGTGCTAGGGGGGACAGACACCTCTATGGCTACACCTTC.

The J gene is TRBJ1-3, the V gene TRBV7-9, with D uncertain. V gave up 5 bases and J gave up 2 bases, with 7 bases separating them. The V gene's germline CDR1 is SEHNR and CDR2 FQNEAQ (reference sequence). The CDR3 contains 13 residues. This CDR3 reads CASSLIPGNTIYF. DNA of the CDR3: TGTGCCAGCAGCCTAATCCCTGGAAACACCATATATTTT.

The V and J genes are TRBV29-1 and TRBJ1-6; D is uncertain. Germline-derived CDR1 and CDR2 are SQVTM and ANQGSEA. The CDR3 has 12 amino acids. V dropped 3 bases and J dropped 9 bases, with 9 bases sitting between them. In DNA form, the CDR3 reads TGCAGCGTTGAGGGCGGTGGTTCACCCCTCCACTTT. It codes for CSVEGGGSPLHF.

The sample holds a few counts of this clonotype. No conserved phenylalanine or tryptophan ends this CDR3, so it is likely a read error. The DNA is omitted, as the CDR3 cannot be located on it reliably, and the CDR3 follows TCRdb's listing. The chain combines TRBV2 with TRBJ1-3. A total of 9 residues make up the CDR3, ends included. In germline, CDR1 is SNHLY, CDR2 FYNNEI. The CDR3 loop is CASSEEPGD.

This clonotype was seen ten or more times. The chain combines TRBV5-1 with TRBJ1-2; 7 bases map to TRBD1. Unmatched junction bases numbered 3, after V lost 1 base and J lost 3 bases. CDR1 and CDR2 from the germline V gene are SGHRS and YFSETQ. The CDR3 has 14 amino acids. For the CDR3, the DNA is TGCGCCAGCAGCTTGAGAGGGGGCGACTATGGCTACACCTTC. Protein: CASSLRGGDYGYTF.

The chain couples TRBV6-5 to TRBJ2-6; TRBD2 aligns across 7 bases. CDR3 length: 14 amino acids. Trimming removed 5 bases from V and 4 bases from J; junction bases left unmatched: 2. CDR1 is MNHEY and CDR2 is SVGAGI in the germline V gene. In DNA form, the CDR3 reads TGTGCCAGCAGTGAACTAGCGGGGGCCAACGTCCTGACTTTC. It codes for CASSELAGANVLTF.

This clonotype was seen repeatedly, ten times or more. V gene TRBV25-1 combines with J gene TRBJ1-4; D remains ambiguous. Looked up from germline, CDR1 is MGHDK and CDR2 is SYGVNS. Trimming left V 3 bases short and J 4 bases short, with 12 bases between. The CDR3 runs to 15 residues. The CDR3 coding sequence is TGTGCCAGCAGTGATGCGCACGGATTTAATGAAAAACTGTTTTTT. Translation gives CASSDAHGFNEKLFF.

Many counts were recorded for this clonotype. V and J are TRBV7-9 and TRBJ2-7; a possible D gene is TRBD2 (6 bases). Germline CDR1 SEHNR, CDR2 FQNEAQ (reference sequence). Trimming removed 3 bases from V and 7 bases from J, with 13 bases in between. The CDR3 totals 13 residues. The CDR3 coding sequence is TGTGCCAGCAGCTTTTCTACGGCGGGGGAGCAGTACTTC. Amino acid sequence: CASSFSTAGEQYF.

J is TRBJ1-5 and V is TRBV2; D gene unclear. Germline V gives CDR1 SNHLY, CDR2 FYNNEI. Trimming stripped 4 bases from V and 4 bases from J, with 14 bases between. This CDR3 spans 15 amino acids. Here the CDR3 reads CASSVRGNGNQPQHF. The CDR3 DNA is TGTGCCAGCAGTGTTCGGGGAAATGGGAATCAGCCCCAGCATTTT.

The chain has TRBV12-3 or TRBV12-4 and TRBJ1-3; D is uncertain. Trimming shortened V by 8 bases and J by 2 bases, and 16 bases separated the two germline ends. The CDR3 is 15 residues long. The CDR3 reads CASSQTGQPGNTIYF. In nucleotides, the CDR3 is TGTGCCAGCTCTCAAACGGGCCAGCCTGGAAACACCATATATTTT.